Each of the 12 T cell receptor beta chains below was sequenced from the same sample in a study of cytomegalovirus exposure and HLA in healthy donors. The primer mix had 60 Vbeta and 13 Jbeta primers. The table came from immunoSEQ multiplex PCR; TCRdb's copy has only in-frame clones and leaves some out. This table holds around 85,000 clones, 65% to 75% found once. Sequencing was carried out using PBMCs. All receptors come from a man between 60 and 75 years old in good health and CMV-seronegative.

This chain links TRBV7-9 with TRBJ2-1, with 10 positions matching TRBD1. Per the germline V gene, CDR1 is SEHNR and CDR2 is FQNEAQ (reference sequence). The CDR3 spans 14 residues. The J segment lost 6 bases and the V segment lost 5 bases, leaving 4 bases of the junction unmatched. Here the CDR3 reads CASSPRTGGNEQFF. In DNA form, the CDR3 reads TGTGCCAGCAGCCCCCGGACAGGGGGCAATGAGCAGTTCTTC. Combining the CDR3 with reference TRBV7-9 and TRBJ2-1 gives the whole variable domain DTGVSQNPRHKITKRGQNVTFRCDPISEHNRLYWYRQTLGQGPEFLTYFQNEAQLEKSRLLSDRFSAERPKGSFSTLEIQRTEQGDSAMYLCASSPRTGGNEQFFGPGTRLTVL.

CDR3 amino acids: CASSPGGTEETQYF. CDR3 nucleotides: TGTGCCAGCAGCCCGGGGGGGACAGAAGAGACCCAGTACTTC. The chain uses TRBV7-9 and TRBJ2-5; D is perhaps TRBD2 (8 bases). The ends were cut back, 5 bases at V and 3 bases at J, with 13 bases in the middle. CDR3 length equals 14 residues. Germline V gene lookup returns CDR1 SEHNR and CDR2 FQNEAQ (reference sequence).

V and J are TRBV2 and TRBJ2-7, with TRBD2 matching 9 bases. V lost 2 bases to trimming and J lost 5 bases; unmatched junction nucleotides: 7. The CDR3 length is 15 residues. CDR1 is SNHLY and CDR2 is FYNNEI in the germline V gene. As DNA, the CDR3 is TGTGCCAGCAGTGAACGCCTAGCGGGGTGGAACGAGCAGTACTTC. The encoded protein is CASSERLAGWNEQYF.

The V and J genes are TRBV11-2 and TRBJ2-7; 9 bases map to TRBD1. Trimming removed 2 bases from V and 0 bases from J; junction bases left unmatched: 11. Germline assignment: CDR1 SGHAT and CDR2 FQNNGV. The CDR3 runs to 18 residues. CDR3 protein: CASSLKRGGTGSSYEQYF. The DNA for the CDR3 is TGTGCCAGCAGCTTAAAGAGGGGAGGGACAGGGAGCTCCTACGAGCAGTACTTC.

The chain joins TRBV7-9 to TRBJ1-2, with 8 bases fitting TRBD1. V dropped 4 bases and J dropped 3; count of bases not matched to a gene: 7. There are 15 residues in the CDR3. Germline assignment: CDR1 SEHNR and CDR2 FQNEAQ (reference sequence). In nucleotides, the CDR3 is TGTGCCAGCAGCTCGGGACAGGCAGCCCACTATGGCTACACCTTC. Residues: CASSSGQAAHYGYTF. Supplemented by reference TRBV7-9 and TRBJ1-2, the full variable domain reads DTGVSQNPRHKITKRGQNVTFRCDPISEHNRLYWYRQTLGQGPEFLTYFQNEAQLEKSRLLSDRFSAERPKGSFSTLEIQRTEQGDSAMYLCASSSGQAAHYGYTFGSGTRLTVV.

This sequence joins TRBV5-4 and TRBJ2-7, with 10 bases aligning to TRBD2. The CDR3 extends over 14 amino acids. After removal of 2 bases from V and 5 bases from J, the junction contained 4 bases not matched to a gene. Germline CDR1 SGHNT, CDR2 YYREEE (reference sequence). CDR3 protein: CASSLGLAGDEQYF. CDR3 DNA: TGTGCCAGCAGCTTAGGGCTAGCGGGGGACGAGCAGTACTTC.

The chain combines TRBV5-6 with TRBJ2-1; 7 positions agree with TRBD2. With 4 bases clipped from V and 7 bases from J, the junction kept 5 bases outside the gene matches. The CDR3 runs 13 residues. CDR1 SGHDT and CDR2 YYEEEE come from the germline V gene. Here the CDR3 DNA reads TGTGCCAGCAGCCAGGGACTATCAAATGAGCAGTTCTTC. Translated: CASSQGLSNEQFF.

The chain links TRBV6-5 to TRBJ2-7, with D perhaps TRBD1 (6 bases). V was clipped by 0 bases and J by 2 bases, with 14 bases between them. The CDR3 extends over 16 amino acids. CDR1 is MNHEY, CDR2 SVGAGI, per germline. The CDR3: CASSYSQGGLTYEQYF. The CDR3 bases are TGTGCCAGCAGTTACTCACAAGGGGGTCTGACCTACGAGCAGTACTTC.

The chain combines TRBV9 with TRBJ1-6; 8 nucleotides match TRBD1. The V gene end was trimmed by 0 bases and the J gene end by 5 bases; junction bases not matched to a gene: 4. Germline V gives CDR1 SGDLS, CDR2 YYNGEE. The CDR3 totals 16 residues. The CDR3: CASSVATGGDNSPLHF. CDR3 in DNA: TGTGCCAGCAGCGTAGCTACAGGGGGAGATAATTCACCCCTCCACTTT.

This clone was counted only a few times. J is TRBJ1-2 and V is TRBV11-2; tentative D call: TRBD1 (5 bases). The CDR3 runs to 16 residues. From germline, CDR1 is SGHAT and CDR2 FQNNGV. The V gene lost 2 bases and the J gene lost 0 bases, with 13 bases spanning the gap. CDR3 sequence (DNA): TGTGCCAGCAGCTTAACTGTCACGGGGGCTAACTATGGCTACACCTTC. This translates into CASSLTVTGANYGYTF.

The rearrangement joins TRBV27 to TRBJ2-3; D may be TRBD1 (6 bases). CDR3 length equals 11 residues. The V end lost 8 bases, the J end lost 5 bases, and 8 bases lay between the germline ends. Germline V CDR1 and CDR2: MNHEY, SMNVEV (reference sequence). In DNA, the CDR3 is TGTGCCAGCGGGGGCCTAGATACGCAGTATTTT. Amino acids: CASGGLDTQYF.

The chain uses TRBV27 and TRBJ2-1, with 8 bases lining up with TRBD1. After removal of 1 base from V and 3 bases from J, the junction contained 5 bases not matched to a gene. The germline gives CDR1 MNHEY, CDR2 SMNVEV (reference sequence). The CDR3 loop spans 16 amino acids. CDR3 in DNA: TGTGCCAGCAGTTTATTTGACAGGGGTGGCTACAATGAGCAGTTCTTC. It encodes CASSLFDRGGYNEQFF.